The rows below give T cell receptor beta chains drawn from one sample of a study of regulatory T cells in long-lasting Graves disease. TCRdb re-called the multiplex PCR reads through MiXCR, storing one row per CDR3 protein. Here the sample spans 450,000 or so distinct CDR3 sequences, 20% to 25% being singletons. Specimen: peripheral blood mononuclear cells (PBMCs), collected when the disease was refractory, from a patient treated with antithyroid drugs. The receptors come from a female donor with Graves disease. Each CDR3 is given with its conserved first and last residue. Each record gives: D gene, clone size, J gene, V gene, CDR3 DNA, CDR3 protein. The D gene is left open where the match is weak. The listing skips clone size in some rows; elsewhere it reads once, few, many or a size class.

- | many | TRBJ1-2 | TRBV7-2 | TGTGCCAGCAGCTTACTCGCCACGGAGTACACCTTC | CASSLLATEYTF
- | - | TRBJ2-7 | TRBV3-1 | TGTGCCAGCAGCCAAGATATTCGGACAGCCAGCTCCTACGAGCAGTACTTC | CASSQDIRTASSYEQYF
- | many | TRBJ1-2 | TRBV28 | TGTGCCAGCACCAGACCCGCGGGGGATAACTATGGCTACACCTTC | CASTRPAGDNYGYTF
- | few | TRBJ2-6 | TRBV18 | TGTGCCAGCTCAGCCACGAAGCCGTGGGATGGGGCCAACGTCCTGACTTTC | CASSATKPWDGANVLTF
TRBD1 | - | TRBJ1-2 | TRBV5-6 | TGTGCCAGCAGCCAGCGACAGGGGGTCACCGGCTACACCTTC | CASSQRQGVTGYTF
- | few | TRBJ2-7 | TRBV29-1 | TGCAGCGTTCGAAGGGAGACAGGCACCTACGAGCAGTACTTC | CSVRRETGTYEQYF
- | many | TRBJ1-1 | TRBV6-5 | TGTGCCAGCAGTTACTCGATTTGGTCGGAGAACACTGAAGCTTTCTTT | CASSYSIWSENTEAFF
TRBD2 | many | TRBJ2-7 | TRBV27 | TGTGCCAGCAGTTCCACATCTGGACTAGCGGGAGAAGTCTACGAGCAGTACTTC | CASSSTSGLAGEVYEQYF
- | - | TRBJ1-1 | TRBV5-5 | TGTGCCAGCAGAAAATCGCAGGGCCGCGCTTTCTTT | CASRKSQGRAFF
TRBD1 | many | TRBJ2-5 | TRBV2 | TGTGCCAGCAGTGAAGACCTTGACAGGGGGCGCCTGGCGGGATTACAAGAGACCCAGTACTTC | CASSEDLDRGRLAGLQETQYF
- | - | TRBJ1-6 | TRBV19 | TGTGCCAGTAGCCGACAGGATTATAATTCACCCCTCCACTTT | CASSRQDYNSPLHF
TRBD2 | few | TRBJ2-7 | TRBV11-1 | TGTGCCAGCAGCCCCCGGACTAGCGGAACCTGGGGCTCCTACGAGCAGTACTTC | CASSPRTSGTWGSYEQYF
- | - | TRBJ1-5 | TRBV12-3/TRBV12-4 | TGTGCCAGCAGTTTAGGGGGGGCGGTAAGCAATCAGCCCCAGCATTTT | CASSLGGAVSNQPQHF
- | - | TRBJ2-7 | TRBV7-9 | TGTGCCAGCAGCTTAGGTCTGGGGGCGGCGGGGTCCTACGAGCAGTACTTC | CASSLGLGAAGSYEQYF
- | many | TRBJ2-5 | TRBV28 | TGTGCCAGCAGCTTAGCGGCAGTCCAAGAGACCCAGTACTTC | CASSLAAVQETQYF
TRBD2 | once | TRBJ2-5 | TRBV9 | TGTGCCAGCAGCGTTAACGGGAGGGCCCCGGAGACCCAGTACTTC | CASSVNGRAPETQYF
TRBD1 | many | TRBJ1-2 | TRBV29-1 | TGCAGCGCTCCGGGACAGGGTGAATCTGGCTACACCTTC | CSAPGQGESGYTF
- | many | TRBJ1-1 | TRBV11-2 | TGTGCCAGCAGCCCGATCGGAGGGAACACTGAAGCTTTCTTT | CASSPIGGNTEAFF
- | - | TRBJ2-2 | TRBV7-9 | TGTGCCAGCAGCTTTGACGAGGGTTTTGGGCCCACCGGGGAGCTGTTTTTT | CASSFDEGFGPTGELFF
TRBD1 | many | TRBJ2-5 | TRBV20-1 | TGCAGTGCCCCCGGGACAGGGGGCCTCGAGGAGACCCAGTACTTC | CSAPGTGGLEETQYF
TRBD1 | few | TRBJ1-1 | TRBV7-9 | TGTGCCAGCAGTCTTGACAGGGGGGACACTGAAGCTTTCTTT | CASSLDRGDTEAFF
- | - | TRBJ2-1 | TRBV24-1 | TGTGCCACCAGTGATGCTCCGGGACACCCCTACAATGAGCAGTTCTTC | CATSDAPGHPYNEQFF
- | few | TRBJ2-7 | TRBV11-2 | TGTGCCAGCAGCTCCTCCTGGGGACGACCCGAAGTCTACGAGCAGTACTTC | CASSSSWGRPEVYEQYF
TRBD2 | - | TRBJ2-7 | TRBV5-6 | TGTGCCAGCAGCTTACTAGCGGCTAACTCCTACGAGCAGTACTTC | CASSLLAANSYEQYF
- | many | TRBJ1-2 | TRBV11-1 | TGTGCCAGCAGCTTAGTCGGGACACATAGTGCCAGCTATGGCTACACCTTC | CASSLVGTHSASYGYTF
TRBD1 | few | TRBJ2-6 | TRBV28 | TGTGCCAGCAGCCATGGGACAGTTCCCTCTGGGGCCAACGTCCTGACTTTC | CASSHGTVPSGANVLTF
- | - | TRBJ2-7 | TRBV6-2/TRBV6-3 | TGTGCCAGCAGTATCTCCCGGGCCTACGAGCAGTACTTC | CASSISRAYEQYF
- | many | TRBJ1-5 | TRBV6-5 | TGTGCCAGCAGTTACCAGGCGGGGCCGCCCCAGCATTTT | CASSYQAGPPQHF
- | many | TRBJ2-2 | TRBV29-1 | TGCAGCGTTGAAGATCCCGGGCGGTTGGCCGGGGAGCTGTTTTTT | CSVEDPGRLAGELFF
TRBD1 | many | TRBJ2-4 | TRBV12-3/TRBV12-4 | TGTGCCAGCAGCCCCTTTGGGACAGGAGGCGGCAAAAACATTCAGTACTTC | CASSPFGTGGGKNIQYF
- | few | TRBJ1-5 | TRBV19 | TGTGCCAGTAGTCCGGACGGCGCGGGTGGACAGCCCCAGCATTTT | CASSPDGAGGQPQHF
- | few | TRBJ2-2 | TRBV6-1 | TGTGCCAGCAGTGAATTTCAACGGCAGGCGAACACCGGGGAGCTGTTTTTT | CASSEFQRQANTGELFF
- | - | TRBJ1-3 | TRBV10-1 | TGCGCCAGCAGTGACCCTCGGACAGTCTCTGGAAACACCATATATTTT | CASSDPRTVSGNTIYF
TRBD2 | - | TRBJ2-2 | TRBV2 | TGTGCCAGCATACCGGGACTAGCGGGCTTCACCGGGGAGCTGTTTTTT | CASIPGLAGFTGELFF
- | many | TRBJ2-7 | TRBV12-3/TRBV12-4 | TGTGCCAGCACCCCCTCCCGCCCCTACGAGCAGTACTTC | CASTPSRPYEQYF
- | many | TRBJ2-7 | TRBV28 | TGTGCCAGCAGTTTTGGAGATTTCTACGAGCAGTACTTC | CASSFGDFYEQYF
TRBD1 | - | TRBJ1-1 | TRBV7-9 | TGTGCCAGCAGCCCATGGACAGGGTTGGCTGAAGCTTTCTTT | CASSPWTGLAEAFF
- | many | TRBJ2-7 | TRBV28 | TGTGCCAGCAGCTTGGACTACGAGCAGTACTTC | CASSLDYEQYF
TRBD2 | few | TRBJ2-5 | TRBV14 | TGTGCCAGCAGCCGAGGGCTAGCGGGAGTCGGGGAGACCCAGTACTTC | CASSRGLAGVGETQYF
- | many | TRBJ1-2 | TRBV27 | TGTGCCAGCAGTCCCTACTTGTCCGGTCCCGGGAAGGAGGGCTACACCTTC | CASSPYLSGPGKEGYTF
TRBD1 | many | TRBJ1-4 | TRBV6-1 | TGTGCCAGCAGTGCCAGGGACAGCTCTAATGAAAAACTGTTTTTT | CASSARDSSNEKLFF
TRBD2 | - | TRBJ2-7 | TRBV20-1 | TGCAGTGCTAGAGGGACTAGCGTCTCCTACGAGCAGTACTTC | CSARGTSVSYEQYF
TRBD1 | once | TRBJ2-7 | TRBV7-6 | TGTGCCAGCAGCTTAGTCCCCGGGGACAGGGCTTACGAGCAGTACTTC | CASSLVPGDRAYEQYF
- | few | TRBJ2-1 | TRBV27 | TGTGCCAGCAGTTTATCGATTATTAGCGGCGGCAATGAGCAGTTCTTC | CASSLSIISGGNEQFF
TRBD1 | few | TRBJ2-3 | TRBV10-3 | TGTGCCACCCAGACAGGGGGAGGGCCAGATACGCAGTATTTT | CATQTGGGPDTQYF
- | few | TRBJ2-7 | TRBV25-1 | TGTGCCAGCAGTGAATGGGCCGCTTCCTACGAGCAGTACTTC | CASSEWAASYEQYF
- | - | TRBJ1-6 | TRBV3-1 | TGTGCCAGCAGCCAAGAGGGAGGGGATAATTCACCCCCCCACTTT | CASSQEGGDNSPPHF
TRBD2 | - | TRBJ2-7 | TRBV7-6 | TGTGCCAGCAGCGAAGACGGGGGGAGCTACGAGCAGTACTTC | CASSEDGGSYEQYF